This T cell receptor (beta chain) was identified during a study of blood T cell repertoires in COVID-19. Data came from immunoSEQ multiplex PCR; TCRdb stores just in-frame clones and leaves some out. The repertoire has about 270,000 clones, 65% to 90% of them found once; the top ten carry roughly 13%. V shed 6 bases and J 5 bases; nucleotides not matched to a gene: 5. Germline lookup yields CDR1 MNHEY and CDR2 SVGEGT. The CDR3 loop spans 14 amino acids. This clone was counted a single time. Source material: peripheral blood. The clonotype comes from a woman between 70 and 85 years old with COVID-19, enrolled during active disease. The chain carries TRBV6-2 or TRBV6-3 and TRBJ2-1, with TRBD2 matching 9 bases. As DNA, the CDR3 is TGTGCCAGCAGCAGGAGCGGGGGGCACAATGAGCAGTTCTTC. It specifies CASSRSGGHNEQFF.